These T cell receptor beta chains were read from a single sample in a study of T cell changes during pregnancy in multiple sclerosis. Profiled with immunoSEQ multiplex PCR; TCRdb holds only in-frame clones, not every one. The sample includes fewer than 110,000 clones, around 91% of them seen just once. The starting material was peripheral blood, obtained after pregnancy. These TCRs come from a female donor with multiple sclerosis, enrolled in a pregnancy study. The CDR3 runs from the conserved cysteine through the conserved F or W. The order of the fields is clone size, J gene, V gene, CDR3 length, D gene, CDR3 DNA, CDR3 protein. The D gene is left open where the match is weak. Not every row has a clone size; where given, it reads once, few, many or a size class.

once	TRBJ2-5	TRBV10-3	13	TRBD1	TGTGCCATCGGAACAGGGGTGGGAGAGACCCAGTACTTC	CAIGTGVGETQYF
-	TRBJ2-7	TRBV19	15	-	TGTGCCAGTAGTATAGAGCCAGGGCAAGGTTACGAGCAGTACTTC	CASSIEPGQGYEQYF
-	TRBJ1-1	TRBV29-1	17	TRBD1	TGCAGCGTTGACGGTACAGGGGTTTGGGGGAAGAACACTGAAGCTTTCTTT	CSVDGTGVWGKNTEAFF
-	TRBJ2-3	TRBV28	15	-	TGTGCCAGCAGTTTATCGGGTTCGATGGTAGCTCCGCAGTATTTT	CASSLSGSMVAPQYF
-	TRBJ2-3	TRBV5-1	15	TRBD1	TGCGCCAGCAGTGGGGGGACAGGGCGGTCAGATACGCAGTATTTT	CASSGGTGRSDTQYF
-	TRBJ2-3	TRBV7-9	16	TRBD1	TGTGCCAGCAGCACTCCCGGGACAGGCTTCGGAGATACGCAGTATTTT	CASSTPGTGFGDTQYF
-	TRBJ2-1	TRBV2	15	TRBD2	TGTGCCAGCAGGGTCGGACTAGCGGGATTCAATGAGCAGTTCTTC	CASRVGLAGFNEQFF
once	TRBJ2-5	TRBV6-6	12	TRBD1	TGTGCCAGCAGCTACAGGGGGGAGACCCAGTACTTC	CASSYRGETQYF
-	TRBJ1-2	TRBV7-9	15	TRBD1	TGTGCCAGCAGCTTAGGGGGGACAGGGAACTATGGCTACACCTTC	CASSLGGTGNYGYTF
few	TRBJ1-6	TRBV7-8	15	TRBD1	TGTGCCAGCAGCTTAGTTTCAGGGGGGAATTCACCCCTCCACTTT	CASSLVSGGNSPLHF
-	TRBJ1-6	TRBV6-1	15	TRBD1	TGTGCCAGCAGTTTGGACCCGGGACAGAATTCACCCCTCCACTTT	CASSLDPGQNSPLHF
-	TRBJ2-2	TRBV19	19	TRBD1	TGTGCCAGTAGTCCCAAGCTCGGGACAGGGGGCCGGGCTGCCGGGGAGCTGTTTTTT	CASSPKLGTGGRAAGELFF
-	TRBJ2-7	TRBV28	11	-	TGTGCCAGCAGTAGCCCCTACGAGCAGTACTTC	CASSSPYEQYF
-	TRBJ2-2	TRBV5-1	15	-	TGCGCCAGCAGCTTGGTTGGACAGAGGTCCGGGGAGCTGTTTTTT	CASSLVGQRSGELFF
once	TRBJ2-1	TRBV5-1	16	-	TGCGCCAGCAGCGCTAAATGGAGGAGCCCCTACAATGAGCAGTTCTTC	CASSAKWRSPYNEQFF
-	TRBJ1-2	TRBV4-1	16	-	TGCGCCAGCAGCCAAGACCAAGACAGGTTAAACTATGGCTACACCTTC	CASSQDQDRLNYGYTF
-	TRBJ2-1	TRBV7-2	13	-	TGTGCCAGCAGCGCCACTAGTTACAATGAGCAGTTCTTC	CASSATSYNEQFF
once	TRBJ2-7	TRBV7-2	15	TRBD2	TGTGCCAGCAGCCGCACTAGCGGGACTTCCTACGAGCAGTACTTC	CASSRTSGTSYEQYF
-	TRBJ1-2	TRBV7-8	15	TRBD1	TGTGCCAGCAGCCTAACCTCGGGACAGCTCTATGGCTACACCTTC	CASSLTSGQLYGYTF
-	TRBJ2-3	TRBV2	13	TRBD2	TGTGCCAGCGGCCTAGCGGGCACAGATACGCAGTATTTT	CASGLAGTDTQYF
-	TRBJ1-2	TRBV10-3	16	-	TGTGCCATCAGTGGGGGGAGGGTACGGTCGGACTATGGCTACACCTTC	CAISGGRVRSDYGYTF
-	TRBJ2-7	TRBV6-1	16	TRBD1	TGTGCCAGCAGTGAAGATCTAGGGACAGGGTCCCACGAGCAGTACTTC	CASSEDLGTGSHEQYF
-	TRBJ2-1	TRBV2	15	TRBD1	TGTGCCAGCAGGACAGGGCCCTCCCTTTACAATGAGCAGTTCTTC	CASRTGPSLYNEQFF
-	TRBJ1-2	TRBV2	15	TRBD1	TGTGCCAGCAGTGACTGGACAGGGGCGTCGGAGGGCTACACCTTC	CASSDWTGASEGYTF
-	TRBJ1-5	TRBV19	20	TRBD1	TGTGCCAGTAGTATAGGGGGCCCCGGGACAGTACGAGGGGTCGACCAGCCCCAGCATTTT	CASSIGGPGTVRGVDQPQHF
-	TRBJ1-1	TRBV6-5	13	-	TGTGCCAGTCATGGTTGGAGGAACACTGAAGCTTTCTTT	CASHGWRNTEAFF
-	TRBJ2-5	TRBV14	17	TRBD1	TGTGCCAGCAGCCAAGATTGGGCAGGGGGACATCGAGAGACCCAGTACTTC	CASSQDWAGGHRETQYF
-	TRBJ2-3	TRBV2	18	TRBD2	TGTGCCAGCAGTCCGGCTAGCGGGGCCGCAGAAAGCACAGATACGCAGTATTTT	CASSPASGAAESTDTQYF
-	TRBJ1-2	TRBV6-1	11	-	TGTGCTTCACCAGGAAACTATGGCTACACCTTC	CASPGNYGYTF
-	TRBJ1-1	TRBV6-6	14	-	TGTGCCAGCAGCCCCGCAGCGCTGAACACTGAAGCTTTCTTT	CASSPAALNTEAFF
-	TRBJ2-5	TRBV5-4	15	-	TGTGCCAGCAGCTCCACGGACGGGGTTCAAGAGACCCAGTACTTC	CASSSTDGVQETQYF
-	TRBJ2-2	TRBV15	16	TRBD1	TGTGCCACCAGCAGCGGGGACAGGGAAAACACCGGGGAGCTGTTTTTT	CATSSGDRENTGELFF
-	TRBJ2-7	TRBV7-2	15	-	TGTGCCAGCAGCTTAGTGGCAGAATTTTCCTACGAGCAGTACTTC	CASSLVAEFSYEQYF
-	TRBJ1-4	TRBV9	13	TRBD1	TGTGCCAGCAGAGGGACAGGGGACGAAAAACTGTTTTTT	CASRGTGDEKLFF
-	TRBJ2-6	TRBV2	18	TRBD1	TGTGCCAGCAGTGATTGGGGGACAGGGGACTCTGGGGCCAACGTCCTGACTTTC	CASSDWGTGDSGANVLTF
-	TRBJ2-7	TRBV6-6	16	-	TGTGCCAGCAGCCCTAGCCTAACGGGGGGCCCGGGGGAGCAGTACTTC	CASSPSLTGGPGEQYF
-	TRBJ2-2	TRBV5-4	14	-	TGTGCCAGCAGCTTGGCCCGAGGGTCCGGGGAGCTGTTTTTT	CASSLARGSGELFF
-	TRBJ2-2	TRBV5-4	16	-	TGTGCCAGCAGCTACCCGATGGGACAAGATGGCGGGGAGCTGTTTTTT	CASSYPMGQDGGELFF
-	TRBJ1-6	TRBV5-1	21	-	TGCGCCAGCAGCTGGGGCCCCCTCCGGACCGCTCGTACGAGTATTAATTCACCCCTCCACTTT	CASSWGPLRTARTSINSPLHF
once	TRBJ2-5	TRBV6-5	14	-	TGTGCCAGCAGTTACGATCCAGGGAAAAAGACCCAGTACTTC	CASSYDPGKKTQYF
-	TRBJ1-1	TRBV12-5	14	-	TGTGCTAGTGGTTTGGGCGGGGGGGTCACTGAAGCTTTCTTT	CASGLGGGVTEAFF
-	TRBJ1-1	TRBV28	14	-	TGTGCCAGCACCTTGGCCGGGATGAACACTGAAGCTTTCTTT	CASTLAGMNTEAFF
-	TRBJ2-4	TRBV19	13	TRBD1	TGTGCCAGTACCGCCGGGACAGTCAACATTCAGTACTTC	CASTAGTVNIQYF
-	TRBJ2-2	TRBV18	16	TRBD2	TGTGCCAGCTCACGGGGACTAGCGGCGAACACCGGGGAGCTGTTTTTT	CASSRGLAANTGELFF
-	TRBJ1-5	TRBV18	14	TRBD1	TGTGCCAGCTCATGGGGGACAGGCAATCAGCCCCAGCATTTT	CASSWGTGNQPQHF
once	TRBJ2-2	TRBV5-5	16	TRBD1	TGTGCCAGCAGCAGCCAGAGACAGGGGGCCGCCGGGGAGCTGTTTTTT	CASSSQRQGAAGELFF
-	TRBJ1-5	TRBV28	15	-	TGTGCCAGCAGTTTCGGACGGGAAGGTTATCAGCCCCAGCATTTT	CASSFGREGYQPQHF
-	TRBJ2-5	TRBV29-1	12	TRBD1	TGCAGCGTTGAAGGAACAGGGGTGACCCAGTACTTC	CSVEGTGVTQYF
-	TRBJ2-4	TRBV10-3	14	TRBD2	TGTGCCACCGTACCGGGAGGGCGGTCCCGGGTTCAGTACTTC	CATVPGGRSRVQYF
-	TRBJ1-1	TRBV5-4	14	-	TGTGCCAGCAGCTTGGGCAGATATAACACTGAAGCTTTCTTT	CASSLGRYNTEAFF